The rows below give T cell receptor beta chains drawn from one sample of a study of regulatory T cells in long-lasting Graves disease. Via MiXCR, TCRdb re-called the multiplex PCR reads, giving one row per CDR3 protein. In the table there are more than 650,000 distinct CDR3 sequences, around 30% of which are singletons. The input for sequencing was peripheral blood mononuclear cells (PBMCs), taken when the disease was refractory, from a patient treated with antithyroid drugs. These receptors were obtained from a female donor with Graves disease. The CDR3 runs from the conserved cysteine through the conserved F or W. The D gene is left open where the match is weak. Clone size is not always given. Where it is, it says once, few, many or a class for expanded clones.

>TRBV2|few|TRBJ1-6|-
CASSEDVGLNSPLHF
TGTGCCAGCAGTGAAGATGTAGGGCTAAATTCACCCCTCCACTTT
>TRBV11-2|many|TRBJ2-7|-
CASSSIRQYYEQYF
TGTGCCAGCAGCTCCATACGACAGTACTACGAGCAGTACTTC
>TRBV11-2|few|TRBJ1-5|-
CASSSNNQPQHF
TGTGCCAGCAGCTCTAACAATCAGCCCCAGCATTTT
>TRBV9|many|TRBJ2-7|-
CASSVDGYEQYF
TGTGCCAGCAGCGTAGATGGCTACGAGCAGTACTTC
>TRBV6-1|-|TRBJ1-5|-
CASNSWGQPQHF
TGTGCCAGCAACAGCTGGGGTCAGCCCCAGCATTTT
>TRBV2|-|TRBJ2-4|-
CASSRSGGVGDIQYF
TGTGCCAGCAGCCGAAGCGGAGGGGTTGGGGACATTCAGTACTTC
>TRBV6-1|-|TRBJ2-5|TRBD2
CASINRFGTSGRVQETQYF
TGTGCCAGCATTAATCGGTTCGGGACTAGCGGGAGGGTCCAAGAGACCCAGTACTTC
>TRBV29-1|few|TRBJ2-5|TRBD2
CSVEATSGETQYF
TGCAGCGTTGAGGCGACTAGCGGAGAGACCCAGTACTTC
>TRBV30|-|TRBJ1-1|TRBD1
CAWSARDRLNTEAFF
TGTGCCTGGAGTGCCCGGGACAGACTGAACACTGAAGCTTTCTTT
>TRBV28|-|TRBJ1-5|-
CASSPSRTFNQPQHF
TGTGCCAGCAGCCCTTCCCGGACGTTTAATCAGCCCCAGCATTTT
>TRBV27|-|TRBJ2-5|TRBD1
CASSPGQAHGETQYF
TGTGCCAGCAGTCCCGGACAGGCCCATGGGGAGACCCAGTACTTC
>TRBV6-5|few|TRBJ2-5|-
CASSYSRRASQETQYF
TGTGCCAGCAGTTACTCAAGACGGGCCAGCCAAGAGACCCAGTACTTC
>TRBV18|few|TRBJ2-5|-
CASSPGSETQYF
TGTGCCAGCTCACCAGGGAGTGAGACCCAGTACTTC
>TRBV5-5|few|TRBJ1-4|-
CASSSRPMPANEKLFF
TGTGCCAGCAGCTCCCGCCCTATGCCTGCTAATGAAAAACTGTTTTTT
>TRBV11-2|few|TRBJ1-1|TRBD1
CASSLQQGFTEAFF
TGTGCCAGCAGCTTACAACAGGGGTTTACTGAAGCTTTCTTT
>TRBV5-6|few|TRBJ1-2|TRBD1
CASSFTGAGGDYGYTF
TGTGCCAGCAGCTTCACCGGGGCAGGGGGCGACTATGGCTACACCTTC
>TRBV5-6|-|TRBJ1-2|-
CASSLVVGAYGYTF
TGTGCCAGCAGCTTGGTGGTGGGTGCCTATGGCTACACCTTC
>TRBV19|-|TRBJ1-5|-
CASSISGSNQPQHF
TGTGCCAGTAGTATATCGGGTAGCAATCAGCCCCAGCATTTT
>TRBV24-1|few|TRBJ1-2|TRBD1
CATSDSGQGLYGYTF
TGTGCCACCAGTGACTCGGGACAGGGGCTCTATGGCTACACCTTC
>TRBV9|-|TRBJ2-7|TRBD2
CASSVGGSGYEQYF
TGTGCCAGCAGCGTAGGCGGGAGTGGTTACGAGCAGTACTTC
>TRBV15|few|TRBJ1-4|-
CATGTGTVATNEKLFF
TGTGCCACCGGAACCGGGACGGTTGCAACTAATGAAAAACTGTTTTTT
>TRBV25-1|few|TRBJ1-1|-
CASSDTDMNTEAFF
TGTGCCAGCAGTGACACCGATATGAACACTGAAGCTTTCTTT
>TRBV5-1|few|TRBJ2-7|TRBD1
CASSFQGAPYEQYF
TGCGCCAGCAGCTTCCAGGGGGCCCCCTACGAGCAGTACTTC
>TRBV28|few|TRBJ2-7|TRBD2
CASSTTSGQPYEQYF
TGTGCCAGCAGCACGACTAGCGGCCAACCCTACGAGCAGTACTTC
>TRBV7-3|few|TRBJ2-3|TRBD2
CASSVGASGSRDTQYF
TGTGCCAGCAGCGTAGGGGCTAGCGGGAGTAGAGATACGCAGTATTTT
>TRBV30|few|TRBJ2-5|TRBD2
CAKGTSGKETQYF
TGTGCCAAAGGGACTAGCGGGAAAGAGACCCAGTACTTC
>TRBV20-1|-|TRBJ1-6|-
CSARLWGRNSYNSPLHF
TGCAGTGCTAGATTATGGGGACGTAACTCCTATAATTCACCCCTCCACTTT
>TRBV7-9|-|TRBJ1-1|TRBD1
CASSPRTGYKVAFF
TGTGCCAGCAGCCCTCGGACAGGGTACAAGGTAGCTTTCTTT